This is a list of T cell receptor beta chains from one sample in a study of post-analysis software for immune sequencing data. A single record per CDR3 protein comes from TCRdb applying MiXCR to the PCR reads. The sample shows about 570,000 distinct CDR3 sequences, roughly 34% of them seen only once. Specimen: blood. The receptor source for this set is a girl aged 2-17 years with multiple sclerosis. Each CDR3 is given with its conserved first and last residue. D genes are given only for firm matches. Size is omitted from some rows. Given values are once, few, many or a class for expanded clones.

d_gene	v_gene	abundance	j_gene	CDR3aa	CDR3nt
NA	TRBV7-9	NA	TRBJ1-2	CASSLGQAAYGYTF	TGTGCCAGCAGCTTAGGACAGGCAGCCTATGGCTACACCTTC
NA	TRBV6-2/TRBV6-3	NA	TRBJ2-1	CASSNDWSSYNEQFF	TGTGCCAGCAGTAACGACTGGAGCTCCTACAATGAGCAGTTCTTC
NA	TRBV12-3/TRBV12-4	NA	TRBJ2-5	CASSTRFGAWGTQYF	TGTGCCAGCAGCACCCGGTTCGGGGCTTGGGGGACCCAGTACTTC
TRBD2	TRBV7-8	few	TRBJ2-5	CASSLTSGSGTQYF	TGTGCCAGCAGCTTAACTAGCGGCTCGGGGACCCAGTACTTC
NA	TRBV10-3	NA	TRBJ2-7	CAISEGAASSYEQYF	TGTGCCATCAGTGAGGGCGCCGCGAGCTCCTACGAGCAGTACTTC
TRBD1	TRBV10-3	few	TRBJ2-5	CAISSGTGGETQYF	TGTGCCATCAGCTCCGGGACAGGGGGAGAGACCCAGTACTTC
TRBD1	TRBV29-1	NA	TRBJ2-7	CSASGTDFYEQYF	TGCAGCGCTTCCGGGACAGACTTTTACGAGCAGTACTTC
NA	TRBV9	few	TRBJ2-5	CASSVGGVMAVETQYF	TGTGCCAGCAGCGTAGGGGGGGTGATGGCAGTTGAGACCCAGTACTTC
NA	TRBV28	few	TRBJ2-5	CASSPSGQVIQETQYF	TGTGCCAGCAGTCCGTCGGGGCAGGTGATCCAAGAGACCCAGTACTTC
TRBD1	TRBV9	NA	TRBJ1-3	CASTETGGLSGNTIYF	TGTGCCAGCACCGAGACAGGGGGGCTATCTGGAAACACCATATATTTT
TRBD1	TRBV7-2	NA	TRBJ2-5	CASSHRGQQGTQYF	TGTGCCAGCAGCCACCGGGGACAGCAAGGGACCCAGTACTTC
NA	TRBV2	NA	TRBJ1-1	CASSVYAQGGNTEAFF	TGTGCCAGCAGTGTATATGCACAGGGTGGGAACACTGAAGCTTTCTTT
NA	TRBV5-1	NA	TRBJ1-2	CASSLDIFYGYTF	TGCGCCAGCAGCCTGGACATCTTCTATGGCTACACCTTC
TRBD2	TRBV5-5	NA	TRBJ2-1	CASSLISGVNEQFF	TGTGCCAGCAGCTTGATTAGCGGGGTTAATGAGCAGTTCTTC
NA	TRBV27	NA	TRBJ2-3	CASSLFTLAPLDTQYF	TGTGCCAGCAGTTTATTCACACTAGCCCCACTGGATACGCAGTATTTT
NA	TRBV10-3	NA	TRBJ1-5	CAISDRDQPQHF	TGTGCCATCAGTGACAGGGATCAGCCCCAGCATTTT
NA	TRBV24-1	NA	TRBJ2-1	CATSDFSGPEQFF	TGTGCCACCAGTGATTTTAGCGGCCCTGAGCAGTTCTTC
TRBD1	TRBV27	NA	TRBJ1-1	CASRWDRVNTEAFF	TGTGCCAGCAGATGGGACAGGGTGAACACTGAAGCTTTCTTT
NA	TRBV5-1	few	TRBJ2-7	CASSLEVGQFYEQYF	TGCGCCAGCAGCTTAGAGGTCGGGCAGTTCTACGAGCAGTACTTC